Listed below are T cell receptor beta chains from one sample, sequenced in a study of beta chain features in type 1 diabetes. Clones were read by immunoSEQ multiplex PCR, and TCRdb kept only the in-frame ones, dropping some. This table has approximately 160,000 clones, roughly 59% appearing once. The sequencing sample was made of naive CD4+ T cells from blood. The receptors were sampled from a young man with type 1 diabetes. Both conserved end residues are part of each CDR3. Each record gives: D gene, J gene, V gene, clone size, CDR3 DNA, CDR3 protein. A D gene is named only where the DNA matches it firmly. Where a row states a size, it is once, few, many or the class of an expanded clone; other rows omit it.

.,TRBJ2-5,TRBV4-1,.,TGCGCCAGCAGCCAGGGCAACCAAGAGACCCAGTACTTC,CASSQGNQETQYF
.,TRBJ1-3,TRBV30,.,TGTGCCTGGAGTCAGGGATCCTCTGGAAACACCATATATTTT,CAWSQGSSGNTIYF
TRBD1,TRBJ2-7,TRBV29-1,.,TGCAGCGTTGCCGCGACAGGGTCCTCCGAGCAGTACTTC,CSVAATGSSEQYF
.,TRBJ2-3,TRBV7-2,once,TGTGCCAGCAGCTTAGTAGGTACCACAGATACGCAGTATTTT,CASSLVGTTDTQYF
.,TRBJ2-5,TRBV6-6,few,TGTGCCAGCAGTTACGCGAGAGAGACCCAGTACTTC,CASSYARETQYF
.,TRBJ1-1,TRBV7-8,.,TGTGCCAGCAGCTTAGAGTTGCAGGCTGGTGAAGCTTTCTTT,CASSLELQAGEAFF
.,TRBJ2-1,TRBV29-1,few,TGCAGCGTTGAATCTGGGCAGGGTGGCAATGAGCAGTTCTTC,CSVESGQGGNEQFF
TRBD1,TRBJ1-3,TRBV29-1,.,TGCAGCGTTGGACAGGGACAAGGAAACACCATATATTTT,CSVGQGQGNTIYF
.,TRBJ2-6,TRBV18,.,TGTGCCAGCTCACCAATTCGCGACAACGTCCTGACTTTC,CASSPIRDNVLTF
TRBD2,TRBJ2-3,TRBV5-4,.,TGTGCCAGCAGCTTAGCGGGGACCCGCACAGATACGCAGTATTTT,CASSLAGTRTDTQYF
.,TRBJ1-2,TRBV30,.,TGTGCCTGGAGTGTACAGGGAGACTATGGCTACACCTTC,CAWSVQGDYGYTF
.,TRBJ1-1,TRBV25-1,.,TGTGCCAGCAGCCACCCCGCCGATTGGACTGAAGCTTTCTTT,CASSHPADWTEAFF
TRBD2,TRBJ2-1,TRBV28,few,TGTGCCAGCAGTTCCCAGCGGGGGGGGTACAATGAGCAGTTCTTC,CASSSQRGGYNEQFF
.,TRBJ2-7,TRBV30,few,TGTGCCTGGAGCGGGGCTACTTTTGGCGAGCAGTACTTC,CAWSGATFGEQYF
.,TRBJ1-2,TRBV5-1,.,TGCGCCAGCAGCTTGGAACTTCAGAGCTATGGCTACACCTTC,CASSLELQSYGYTF
TRBD1,TRBJ2-3,TRBV28,.,TGTGCCAGCAGCTTAGGACAGGGGACAGATACGCAGTATTTT,CASSLGQGTDTQYF
.,TRBJ2-7,TRBV2,.,TGTGCCAGCCGGATGACAGGAGCCGGCGAGCAGTACTTC,CASRMTGAGEQYF
.,TRBJ2-1,TRBV30,few,TGTGCCTGGAGTTACTCGACAGGCTACAATGAGCAGTTCTTC,CAWSYSTGYNEQFF
TRBD1,TRBJ2-1,TRBV5-1,.,TGCGCCAGCACCGGGACAGTGGTGGGCAATGAGCAGTTCTTC,CASTGTVVGNEQFF
.,TRBJ1-4,TRBV18,few,TGTGCCAGCTCACCGTTTGATGGGACTAATGAAAAACTGTTTTTT,CASSPFDGTNEKLFF
TRBD2,TRBJ2-5,TRBV4-1,.,TGCGCCAGCAGCCAAAACGGACTAGCGGAGACCCAGTACTTC,CASSQNGLAETQYF
.,TRBJ2-3,TRBV6-6,.,TGTGCCAGCAGCTCCGTGGTGAGGACTAGCACAGATACGCAGTATTTT,CASSSVVRTSTDTQYF
.,TRBJ2-5,TRBV6-5,.,TGTGCCAGCAGTTCCGACACCACCCAAGAGACCCAGTACTTC,CASSSDTTQETQYF
TRBD1,TRBJ1-1,TRBV6-5,few,TGTGCCAGCAGTAGGACAGGGATGAACACTGAAGCTTTCTTT,CASSRTGMNTEAFF
.,TRBJ2-6,TRBV6-5,.,TGTGCCAGCAGTTACCAGGGGTCTGGGGCCAACGTCCTGACTTTC,CASSYQGSGANVLTF
.,TRBJ2-7,TRBV13,.,TGTGCCAGCAGCTTTGGGGCCCCCGACGGCGAGCAGTACTTC,CASSFGAPDGEQYF
TRBD1,TRBJ1-4,TRBV10-2,.,TGCGCCAGCATGGAGGGGGCCCTCAATGAAAAACTGTTTTTT,CASMEGALNEKLFF
.,TRBJ2-5,TRBV9,few,TGTGCCAGCAGCCTACCGGAGGGGACGGAGACCCAGTACTTC,CASSLPEGTETQYF
.,TRBJ2-4,TRBV7-2,.,TGTGCCAGCAGCTCTTACACGAAAAACATTCAGTACTTC,CASSSYTKNIQYF
.,TRBJ2-3,TRBV27,.,TGTGCCAGCAGGGGGGACCACACAGATACGCAGTATTTT,CASRGDHTDTQYF
.,TRBJ2-1,TRBV7-9,.,TGTGCCAGCAGCTGGCTCACTAGGAATGAGCAGTTCTTC,CASSWLTRNEQFF
.,TRBJ1-2,TRBV30,.,TGTGCCTCGCACCCGGGGCTCCTGGACAACTATGGCTACACCTTC,CASHPGLLDNYGYTF
TRBD2,TRBJ2-3,TRBV7-2,.,TGTGCCAGCAGCTTATTAGGACTAGCGGCTTACACAGATACGCAGTATTTT,CASSLLGLAAYTDTQYF
TRBD2,TRBJ2-3,TRBV29-1,.,TGCAGCGTTGAATCAGCGGGGGGGTCTACGCAGTATTTT,CSVESAGGSTQYF
TRBD2,TRBJ2-1,TRBV7-6,.,TGTGCCAGCAGCCCGAGACTAGCGGGGTCCTACAATGAGCAGTTCTTC,CASSPRLAGSYNEQFF
.,TRBJ2-1,TRBV9,.,TGTGCCAGCAGCGGGTACAATGAGCAGTTCTTC,CASSGYNEQFF
.,TRBJ2-3,TRBV9,.,TGTGCCAGCAGCGTAGTGGATACGCAGTATTTT,CASSVVDTQYF
.,TRBJ1-4,TRBV7-8,few,TGTGCCACACGGTTGAGGGGTGAAAAACTGTTTTTT,CATRLRGEKLFF
.,TRBJ2-3,TRBV18,.,TGTGCCAGCTCACTAATCGGACACCTCACAGATACGCAGTATTTT,CASSLIGHLTDTQYF
.,TRBJ2-5,TRBV15,.,TGTGCCACCAGCAGGGATGGGCCTCCCTTGATAGAGACCCAGTACTTC,CATSRDGPPLIETQYF
.,TRBJ2-5,TRBV7-9,.,TGTGCCAGCGGGAGGTTAGAGACCCAGTACTTC,CASGRLETQYF